The 20 T cell receptor beta chains listed next were all sequenced from one sample in a study of cytomegalovirus exposure and HLA in healthy donors. The study ran its PCR with 60 Vbeta and 13 Jbeta primers. Method: immunoSEQ multiplex PCR; TCRdb's copy keeps in-frame clones and lacks some. In the table there are about 220,000 clones, 60% to 80% of which are singletons. Sequencing used PBMCs. The receptors shown here come from a woman aged 25 to 39 in good health and CMV-seronegative.

The chain couples TRBV7-9 to TRBJ2-1; the D gene is possibly TRBD1 (6 bases). Between the trimmed V and J ends, which lost 2 bases and 9 bases, there was a span of 17 bases. CDR1 SEHNR and CDR2 FQNEAQ come from the germline V gene (reference sequence). The CDR3 runs to 15 residues. CDR3 sequence reads: CASSLRGRGSTEQFF. The CDR3 region has the DNA TGTGCCAGCAGCTTAAGGGGCAGGGGCAGTACTGAGCAGTTCTTC. Full variable domain (missing parts from reference TRBV7-9 and TRBJ2-1): DTGVSQNPRHKITKRGQNVTFRCDPISEHNRLYWYRQTLGQGPEFLTYFQNEAQLEKSRLLSDRFSAERPKGSFSTLEIQRTEQGDSAMYLCASSLRGRGSTEQFFGPGTRLTVL.

The V and J genes are TRBV30 and TRBJ1-6; possible D gene TRBD1, 6 bases. Trimming stripped 7 bases from V and 7 bases from J, with 11 bases between. CDR1 is GTSNPN, CDR2 SVGIG, per germline (reference sequence). The CDR3 is 12 amino acids. DNA of the CDR3: TGTGCCTCAGGGACACCCAATTCACCCCTCCACTTT. It specifies CASGTPNSPLHF.

This clone was counted a few times. J is TRBJ2-1 and V is TRBV5-1; TRBD2 agrees at 10 bases. V shed 2 bases, J shed 7 bases, and the junction held 9 bases outside the gene matches. This CDR3 contains 16 residues. Germline CDR1 is SGHRS and CDR2 is YFSETQ. CDR3 in DNA: TGCGCCAGCAGCTTACCGAGCGGGAGGGCGGAGAATGAGCAGTTCTTC. Translation: CASSLPSGRAENEQFF.

V is TRBV5-1 and J is TRBJ1-2, with TRBD1 identical over 9 bases. CDR1 SGHRS and CDR2 YFSETQ come from the germline V gene. The length of the CDR3 is 16 residues. Trimming removed 4 bases from V and 5 bases from J; junction bases left unmatched: 12. Here the CDR3 reads CASSVTGTGMIYGYTF. CDR3 nucleotides: TGCGCCAGCAGCGTTACCGGGACAGGGATGATTTATGGCTACACCTTC.

In this sample, this clone turned up a few times. The rearrangement uses TRBV11-3 and TRBJ1-4, with 9 bases identical to TRBD1. This CDR3 contains 15 residues. CDR1 and CDR2 from the germline V gene are SGHNT and YENEEA. Losses at the gene ends were 5 bases for V and 5 bases for J; bases not matched to a gene: 6. CDR3 coding DNA: TGTGCCAGCAGCCCGTTGACAGGGGGAAATGAAAAACTGTTTTTT. The encoded protein is CASSPLTGGNEKLFF.

J is TRBJ2-3 and V is TRBV19, with TRBD1 as a possible D gene (5 bases). Germline V gene sequence: CDR1 LNHDA, CDR2 SQIVND (reference sequence). The V gene lost 5 bases and the J gene lost 5 bases, with 8 bases spanning the gap. The length of the CDR3 is 12 residues. CDR3 protein: CASSYRGDTQYF. The DNA of the CDR3 is TGTGCCAGTAGTTATAGGGGAGATACGCAGTATTTT.

V gene TRBV5-6 combines with J gene TRBJ1-1; TRBD1 aligns across 8 bases. J was trimmed by 5 bases and V by 0 bases; bases with no gene match: 6. The CDR3 has 15 residues. The germline V gene has CDR1 SGHDT and CDR2 YYEEEE. DNA of the CDR3: TGTGCCAGCAGCTTGGGACAGGGGATTCGGACTGAAGCTTTCTTT. This encodes CASSLGQGIRTEAFF.

V is TRBV13 and J is TRBJ2-3, with D unresolved. The CDR3 is made up of 13 amino acids. Germline assignment: CDR1 PRHDT and CDR2 FYEKMQ (reference sequence). Trimming shortened V by 5 bases and J by 5 bases, and 11 bases separated the two germline ends. This CDR3 is CASSPDRRDTQYF. In DNA, the CDR3 is TGTGCCAGCAGCCCGGATAGGAGAGATACGCAGTATTTT.

The rearrangement uses TRBV11-2 and TRBJ1-6; weak D call: TRBD1 (6 bases). The CDR3 consists of 15 residues. Germline CDR1 SGHAT, CDR2 FQNNGV. Trimming pared 4 bases from V and 7 bases from J, leaving 14 bases between. In DNA, the CDR3 is TGTGCCAGCAGCTCCCTGACAGGATCAAATTCACCCCTCCACTTT. It specifies CASSSLTGSNSPLHF.

The rearrangement uses TRBV6-4 and TRBJ1-1; a possible D gene is TRBD1 (6 bases). This CDR3 spans 13 amino acids. V lost 6 bases and J 1 base, leaving 9 bases between the germline ends. From germline, CDR1 is MRHNA and CDR2 SNTAGT. CDR3 in amino acids: CASRMTGNTEAFF. CDR3 DNA: TGTGCCAGCAGGATGACAGGGAACACTGAAGCTTTCTTT.

As to this clone: Additional DNA sequences in this sample encode the identical CDR3. The gene calls are TRBV27 and TRBJ1-4, with 11 bases identical to TRBD1. Unmatched junction bases numbered 5, after V lost 6 bases and J lost 8 bases. The CDR3 runs to 14 residues. CDR1 and CDR2 (germline): MNHEY, SMNVEV (reference sequence). CDR3 sequence: CASSWDRGGEKLFF. In nucleotides, the CDR3 is TGTGCCAGCAGCTGGGACAGGGGGGGGGAAAAACTGTTTTTT.

This chain uses TRBV30 with TRBJ1-4; 8 nucleotides line up with TRBD1. The V gene end was trimmed by 3 bases and the J gene end by 10 bases; junction bases not matched to a gene: 10. CDR1 and CDR2 (germline): GTSNPN, SVGIG (reference sequence). This CDR3 has 14 residues. CDR3 in amino acids: CAWREDRVVGKLFF. The DNA for the CDR3 is TGTGCCTGGAGGGAGGACAGGGTAGTTGGAAAACTGTTTTTT.

The chain recombines TRBV30 with TRBJ1-1; D uncertain. Trimming pared 0 bases from V and 10 bases from J, leaving 18 bases between. Germline V gives CDR1 GTSNPN, CDR2 SVGIG (reference sequence). This CDR3 contains 14 residues. CDR3 DNA sequence: TGTGCCTGGAGTGTAGGCAAGGAGGGAGAAGGAGCTTTCTTT. This sequence encodes CAWSVGKEGEGAFF.

V is TRBV6-1 and J is TRBJ1-5; no firm D call. Germline V gene data show CDR1 as MNHNS and CDR2 as SASEGT. V was cut by 6 bases and J by 2 bases, with 14 bases left in between. CDR3 length equals 15 residues. CDR3 sequence reads: CASRGGQLGNQPQHF. Written as DNA, the CDR3 is TGTGCCAGCAGAGGCGGGCAGCTAGGCAATCAGCCCCAGCATTTT.

The J gene is TRBJ2-1, the V gene TRBV13, with D possibly being TRBD2 (5 bases). The germline gives CDR1 PRHDT, CDR2 FYEKMQ (reference sequence). Trimming took 6 bases from V and 0 from J, leaving 9 bases between them. CDR3 length: 14 amino acids. Here the CDR3 DNA reads TGTGCCAGCAGTACGGGGAGCTCCTACAATGAGCAGTTCTTC. As protein: CASSTGSSYNEQFF.

This chain connects TRBV9 to TRBJ2-1; perhaps TRBD2 as D (5 bases). V lost 2 bases and J 2 bases, leaving 20 bases between the germline ends. The CDR3 spans 18 residues. The germline gives CDR1 SGDLS, CDR2 YYNGEE. The CDR3 nucleotides are TGTGCCAGCAGCGTCCGAGATTCTAGCCCGACTCCCTACAATGAGCAGTTCTTC. Amino acids: CASSVRDSSPTPYNEQFF.

The rearrangement joins TRBV27 to TRBJ2-1; 7 bases are a match to TRBD2. The CDR3 runs 17 residues. Trimming removed 5 bases from V and 4 bases from J; junction bases left unmatched: 14. Germline V gene lookup returns CDR1 MNHEY and CDR2 SMNVEV (reference sequence). For the CDR3, the DNA is TGTGCCAGCAGTCTAAGACTAGCCAACCCGTTATACAATGAGCAGTTCTTC. As protein: CASSLRLANPLYNEQFF.

The chain links TRBV4-2 to TRBJ2-7; TRBD2 aligns across 7 bases. Germline loops: CDR1 LGHNA, CDR2 YNFKEQ. The V segment lost 3 bases and the J segment 3 bases; nucleotides outside the gene matches: 5. The CDR3 loop spans 14 amino acids. The CDR3: CASSHATSVYEQYF. CDR3 nucleotide sequence: TGTGCCAGCAGCCACGCAACTAGCGTCTACGAGCAGTACTTC.

The chain employs TRBV30 and TRBJ2-7, with a tentative D call TRBD1 (5 bases). Trimming shortened V by 6 bases and J by 1 base, and 19 bases separated the two germline ends. This CDR3 comprises 15 residues. Germline V lookup: CDR1 GTSNPN, CDR2 SVGIG (reference sequence). The CDR3 here is CACGAKGAGSYEQYF. CDR3 sequence (DNA): TGTGCCTGCGGCGCCAAAGGGGCAGGGTCCTACGAGCAGTACTTC.

The chain has TRBV5-1 and TRBJ1-3; TRBD1 is a possible D gene (6 bases). Germline values: CDR1 SGHRS, CDR2 YFSETQ. The V and J ends lost 4 bases and 0 bases respectively, with 17 bases between them. The CDR3 covers 17 residues. The CDR3 is CASSPSGALSSGNTIYF. Written as DNA, the CDR3 is TGCGCCAGCAGCCCTTCAGGGGCCCTTAGCTCTGGAAACACCATATATTTT.